One T cell receptor (beta chain) is described in this entry. In the original workflow: The authors estimated nucleated cell counts from reference gene primer amplification. TCRdb's copy holds only in-frame clones and misses some; the assay was immunoSEQ multiplex PCR. The D gene and trimming were derived from the DNA, and the V and J assignments and clone size from that table. The table includes over 250,000 clones, about nine tenths detected once. The sample belongs to a study of blood T cell repertoires in COVID-19. Trimming took 3 bases from V and 4 from J, leaving 16 bases between them. CDR1 is SNHLY and CDR2 is FYNNEI in the germline V gene. The CDR3 runs 15 residues.

This chain connects TRBV2 to TRBJ2-7; unclear D gene. Specimen: peripheral blood. This TCR came from a man in his forties who had recovered from COVID-19. As DNA, the CDR3 is TGTGCCAGCAGTGAGGGTAGCCAACCCTCTTACGAGCAGTACTTC. This sequence encodes CASSEGSQPSYEQYF.